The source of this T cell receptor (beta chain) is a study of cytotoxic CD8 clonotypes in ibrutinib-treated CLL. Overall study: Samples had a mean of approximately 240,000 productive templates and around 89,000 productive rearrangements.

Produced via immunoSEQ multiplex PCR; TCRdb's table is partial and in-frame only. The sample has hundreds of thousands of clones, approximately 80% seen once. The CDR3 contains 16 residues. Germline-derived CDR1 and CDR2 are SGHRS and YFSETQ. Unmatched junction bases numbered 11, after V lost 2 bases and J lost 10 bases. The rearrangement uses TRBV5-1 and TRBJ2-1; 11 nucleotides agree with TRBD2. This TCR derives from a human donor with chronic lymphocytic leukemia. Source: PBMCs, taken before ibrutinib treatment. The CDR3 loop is CASSFLSGRAEGEQFF. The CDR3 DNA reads TGCGCCAGCAGCTTTCTTAGCGGGAGGGCCGAAGGGGAGCAGTTCTTC.